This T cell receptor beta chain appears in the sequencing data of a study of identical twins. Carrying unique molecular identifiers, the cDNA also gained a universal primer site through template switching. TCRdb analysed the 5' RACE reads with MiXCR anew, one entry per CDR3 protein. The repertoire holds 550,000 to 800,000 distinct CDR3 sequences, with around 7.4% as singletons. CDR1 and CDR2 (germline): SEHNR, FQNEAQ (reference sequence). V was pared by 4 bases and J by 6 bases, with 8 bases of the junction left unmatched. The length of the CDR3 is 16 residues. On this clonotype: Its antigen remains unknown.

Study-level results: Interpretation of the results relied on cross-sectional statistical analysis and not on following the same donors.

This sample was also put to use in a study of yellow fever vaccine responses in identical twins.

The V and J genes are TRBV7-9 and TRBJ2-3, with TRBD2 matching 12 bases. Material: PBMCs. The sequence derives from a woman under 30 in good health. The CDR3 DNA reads TGTGCCAGCAGCTCGACTAGCGGGGGTCACCCGGATACGCAGTATTTT. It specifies CASSSTSGGHPDTQYF.